The clone carrying this TCR beta chain was recorded a few times. The sample comes from a study of identical twins. Trimming removed 5 bases at V and 2 bases at J, with 11 bases between. The CDR3 runs 14 residues. The germline CDR1 and CDR2 sequences are MDHEN and SYDVKM. TCRdb reanalysed the 5' RACE reads using MiXCR and keeps one entry per CDR3 protein. The sample has a few hundred thousand distinct CDR3 sequences, 10% to 15% seen once; the top ten hold 7.2%. These data also featured in a second study, about yellow fever vaccine responses in identical twins. That publication notes: Among the twins, the vaccine T cell response reportedly seemed partly convergent and partly personalized.

Sequencing used CD8+ T cells sorted from blood. The rearrangement uses TRBV28 and TRBJ2-3; D is unresolved. This TCR was recovered from a young woman in good health. For the CDR3, the DNA is TGTGCCAGCAGTGTACCGAGAACCACAGATACGCAGTATTTT. This gives the protein CASSVPRTTDTQYF.